This T cell receptor (beta chain) was obtained from a study of blood T cell repertoires in COVID-19. Study context: Samples representing acute and convalescent COVID-19 were sourced from the United States, Italy and Spain.

The table lists this clone with a count of one. J lost 11 bases, V lost 4 bases, and 7 bases had no gene match. The germline gives CDR1 LNHDA, CDR2 SQIVND (reference sequence). This CDR3 is built from 13 residues. The data were produced by immunoSEQ multiplex PCR, yet TCRdb's version contains in-frame clones alone and is incomplete. Of about 310,000 clones in the sample, roughly 86% were seen once. This sequence joins TRBV19 and TRBJ1-1; 10 bases are shared with TRBD1. This clonotype was sampled from a woman between 45 and 65 years old who had recovered from COVID-19. Sequencing input: peripheral blood. CDR3 nucleotides: TGTGCCAGTAGTACTGAGACAGGGGGCAAGGCTTTCTTT. It encodes CASSTETGGKAFF.